These 5 T cell receptor beta chains were all obtained from the same sample, sequenced in a study of metastatic and nonmetastatic thyroid tumors. Thyroid surgery took place with no prior treatment in any patient. TCRdb re-processed the PCR reads through MiXCR. Counted here are over 15,000 clones, 20% to 30% occurring once; the ten biggest clones make up more than 10%. The material sequenced was tumor tissue. The receptors stem from a female donor with papillary thyroid cancer or a benign thyroid nodule (not recorded which). Some clones in this sample may be carry-over from other donors' samples.

The chain employs TRBV20-1 and TRBJ1-6; D perhaps matches TRBD1 (5 bases). Trimming took 1 base from V and 2 from J, leaving 15 bases between them. The CDR3 runs 17 residues. Germline V gives CDR1 DFQATT, CDR2 SNEGSKA (reference sequence). CDR3 bases: TGCAGTGCTAGAGTTTTGCAGGGAGGCACCTATAATTCACCCCTCCACTTT. It codes for CSARVLQGGTYNSPLHF.

In this sample, this clone is medium-sized (0.01 to 0.1%). The rearrangement joins TRBV24-1 to TRBJ2-7; D not resolved. The V gene lost 3 bases and the J gene lost 0 bases, with 5 bases spanning the gap. Germline CDR1 is KGHDR and CDR2 is SFDVKD. This CDR3 is 13 amino acids long. The CDR3 region is CATSDRNSYEQYF. CDR3 bases: TGTGCCACCAGTGATAGAAACTCCTACGAGCAGTACTTC.

This clone was seen many times. The chain combines TRBV7-6 with TRBJ2-1, with a possible D match to TRBD1 (6 bases). Germline loops: CDR1 SGHVS, CDR2 FNYEAQ. Trimming shortened V by 5 bases and J by 4 bases, and 15 bases separated the two germline ends. CDR3 length equals 15 residues. CDR3 DNA sequence: TGTGCCAGCAGCCACTCTTCCACAGGGTACAATGAGCAGTTCTTC. This encodes CASSHSSTGYNEQFF.

By its share, this clone is medium-sized. This chain uses TRBV7-9 with TRBJ1-6; D perhaps matches TRBD1 (6 bases). The CDR3 runs 17 residues. The V gene's germline CDR1 is SEHNR and CDR2 FQNEAQ (reference sequence). V gave up 0 bases and J gave up 8 bases, with 17 bases separating them. The CDR3 DNA follows: TGTGCCAGCAGCTTAGCCTCAATTGGGGGCTGGGATTCACCCCTCCACTTT. This gives the protein CASSLASIGGWDSPLHF.

This clone was picked up a small number of times. This sequence may be a read error, since a much larger clone differs from it by one base. This rearrangement joins TRBV7-2 to TRBJ2-4, with D hard to call. The CDR3 contains 13 residues. Germline V gene lookup returns CDR1 SGHTA and CDR2 FQGNSA. CDR3 in amino acids: CASSPTGQNTQYF. CDR3 DNA sequence: TGTGCCAGCAGCCCCACCGGCCAAAACACTCAGTACTTC.